A selection of T cell receptor beta chains follows, all from one sample in a study of blood T cell repertoires in COVID-19. Clones were sequenced by immunoSEQ multiplex PCR, and TCRdb holds only the in-frame ones, with some missing. The sample includes about 89,000 clones, roughly 74% of them seen just once. Sequenced sample: peripheral blood. The source is an older man with COVID-19, enrolled during active disease. Both conserved end residues are part of each CDR3. The D gene is left open where the match is weak. Size is stated for part of the rows, as once, few or many counts, or as a class when the clone is expanded.

j_gene | v_gene | abundance | d_gene | len | CDR3aa | CDR3nt
TRBJ1-2 | TRBV27 | - | - | 13 | CASRPSFNYGYTF | TGTGCCAGCAGACCCAGTTTTAACTATGGCTACACCTTC
TRBJ2-2 | TRBV27 | - | TRBD2 | 17 | CASSGLAGGPHTGELFF | TGTGCCAGCAGTGGACTAGCGGGAGGGCCCCACACCGGGGAGCTGTTTTTT
TRBJ1-6 | TRBV19 | - | TRBD1 | 14 | CASRRRTGGSPLHF | TGTGCCAGTAGAAGAAGAACAGGGGGTTCACCCCTCCACTTT
TRBJ2-2 | TRBV10-3 | - | - | 14 | CAIRLGGGTGELFF | TGTGCCATCCGCTTGGGAGGAGGTACCGGGGAGCTGTTTTTT
TRBJ1-2 | TRBV20-1 | few | - | 11 | CSASRGGGYTF | TGCAGTGCTAGCCGGGGAGGGGGCTACACCTTC
TRBJ2-1 | TRBV20-1 | - | - | 14 | CSASSELVYNEQFF | TGCAGTGCTAGTAGCGAGCTGGTGTACAATGAGCAGTTCTTC
TRBJ1-1 | TRBV7-9 | - | TRBD1 | 16 | CASSFLSRTGDTEAFF | TGTGCCAGCAGCTTCCTCTCCCGGACAGGGGACACTGAAGCTTTCTTT
TRBJ1-1 | TRBV5-5 | - | - | 14 | CASSLAGEDTEAFF | TGTGCCAGCAGCTTGGCGGGGGAAGACACTGAAGCTTTCTTT
TRBJ1-2 | TRBV4-3 | - | - | 17 | CASSQEISPEGTGGYTF | TGCGCCAGCAGCCAAGAAATATCTCCAGAGGGGACTGGCGGCTACACCTTC
TRBJ1-4 | TRBV28 | once | - | 13 | CASSLSGNEKLFF | TGTGCCAGCAGTTTATCCGGGAATGAAAAACTGTTTTTT
TRBJ1-1 | TRBV30 | few | - | 13 | CAWSGQQNTEAFF | TGTGCCTGGAGTGGACAGCAGAACACTGAAGCTTTCTTT
TRBJ2-7 | TRBV4-2 | - | - | 14 | CASSQDRGPGWQYF | TGTGCCAGCAGCCAAGATAGGGGTCCCGGGTGGCAGTACTTC
TRBJ2-1 | TRBV2 | - | - | 14 | CASSGQGGHNEQFF | TGTGCCAGCAGTGGGCAGGGAGGTCACAATGAGCAGTTCTTC
TRBJ1-1 | TRBV12-3/TRBV12-4 | - | - | 11 | CASRFQGEAFF | TGTGCCAGCAGATTCCAGGGGGAAGCTTTCTTT
TRBJ1-2 | TRBV10-3 | - | TRBD1 | 15 | CAISKKTGQYEGYTF | TGTGCCATCAGTAAGAAGACGGGACAGTATGAGGGCTACACCTTC
TRBJ2-2 | TRBV14 | few | TRBD1 | 18 | CASSHYTGTGSNTGELFF | TGTGCCAGCAGCCACTACACCGGGACAGGGTCTAACACCGGGGAGCTGTTTTTT
TRBJ2-2 | TRBV4-3 | - | - | 16 | CASQIVADYSTGELFF | TGCGCCAGTCAGATCGTCGCAGACTATAGCACCGGGGAGCTGTTTTTT
TRBJ2-7 | TRBV9 | few | TRBD2 | 15 | CASSVEGGGIYEQYF | TGTGCCAGCAGCGTAGAAGGCGGGGGGATATACGAGCAGTACTTC
TRBJ2-7 | TRBV5-1 | - | - | 12 | CASSLMSSEQYF | TGCGCCAGCAGCTTGATGAGTTCCGAGCAGTACTTC
TRBJ2-2 | TRBV5-1 | many | - | 13 | CASSLVGAGELFF | TGCGCCAGCAGCTTGGTAGGAGCCGGGGAGCTGTTTTTT
TRBJ1-1 | TRBV5-5 | - | - | 15 | CASSSQRDRYTEAFF | TGTGCCAGCAGCTCGCAGAGAGACAGATACACTGAAGCTTTCTTT
TRBJ2-3 | TRBV2 | - | - | 13 | CASSAGNGDTQYF | TGTGCCAGCAGTGCCGGGAATGGGGATACGCAGTATTTT
TRBJ2-4 | TRBV27 | - | - | 13 | CASRGLAKNIQYF | TGTGCCAGCAGGGGGCTAGCCAAAAACATTCAGTACTTC
TRBJ1-1 | TRBV7-9 | - | - | 17 | CASSVYGQGRRGTEAFF | TGTGCCAGCAGCGTCTACGGGCAGGGGAGAAGGGGCACTGAAGCTTTCTTT
TRBJ2-7 | TRBV6-2/TRBV6-3 | - | - | 14 | CASSYSQGSYEQYF | TGTGCCAGCAGTTACTCGCAGGGGTCCTACGAGCAGTACTTC
TRBJ1-3 | TRBV28 | - | - | 15 | CASSSITGLGNTIYF | TGTGCCAGCAGCTCCATTACAGGGCTCGGAAACACCATATATTTT